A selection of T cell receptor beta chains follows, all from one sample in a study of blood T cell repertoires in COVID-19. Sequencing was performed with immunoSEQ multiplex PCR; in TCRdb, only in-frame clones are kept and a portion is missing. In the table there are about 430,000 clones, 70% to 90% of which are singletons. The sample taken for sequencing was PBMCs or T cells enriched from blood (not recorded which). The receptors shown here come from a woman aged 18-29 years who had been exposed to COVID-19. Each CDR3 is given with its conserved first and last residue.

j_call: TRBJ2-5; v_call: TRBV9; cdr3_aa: CASSLDGRVEETQYF
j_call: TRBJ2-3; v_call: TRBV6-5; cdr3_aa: CASGPRTDTQYF
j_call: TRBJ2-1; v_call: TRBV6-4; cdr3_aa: CASSVTGGAEQFF
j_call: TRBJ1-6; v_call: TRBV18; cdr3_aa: CASSPAGVGGSPLHF
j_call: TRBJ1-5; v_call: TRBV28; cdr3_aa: CASSLSDRSNQPQHF
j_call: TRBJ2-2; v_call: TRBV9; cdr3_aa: CASSVRPTRGGRTGELFF
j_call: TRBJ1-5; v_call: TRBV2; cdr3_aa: CASSPSGGGQPQHF
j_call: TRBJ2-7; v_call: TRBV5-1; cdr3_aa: CASSLETAGPPTEQYF
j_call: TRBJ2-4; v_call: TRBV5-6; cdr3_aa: CASSLGRYIQYF
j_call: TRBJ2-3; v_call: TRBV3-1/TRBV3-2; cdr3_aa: CASSQDGAGANTDTQYF
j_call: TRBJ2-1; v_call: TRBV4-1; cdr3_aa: CASSQGSGRLGEQFF
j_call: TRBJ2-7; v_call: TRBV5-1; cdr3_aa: CASSLGQGANHEQYF
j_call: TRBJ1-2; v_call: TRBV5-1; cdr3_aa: CASSDGQGAYGYTF
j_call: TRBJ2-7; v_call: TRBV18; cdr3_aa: CASSPPSTHSYEQYF
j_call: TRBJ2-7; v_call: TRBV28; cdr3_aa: CASSFVASSYEQYF
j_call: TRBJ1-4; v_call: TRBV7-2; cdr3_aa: CASRTQGSTNEKLFF
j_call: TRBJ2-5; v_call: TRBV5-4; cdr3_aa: CASSSGLAGQETQYF
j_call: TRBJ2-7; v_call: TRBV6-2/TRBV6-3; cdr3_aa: CASSYWTGGRYEQYF
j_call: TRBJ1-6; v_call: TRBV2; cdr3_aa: CASTPPGQGHLPLHF
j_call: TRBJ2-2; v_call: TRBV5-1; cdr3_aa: CASSLAGARELFF
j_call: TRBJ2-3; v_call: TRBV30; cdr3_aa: CAWTLPTSGGPTDTQYF
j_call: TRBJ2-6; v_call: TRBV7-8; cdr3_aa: CASSLDSSGANVLTF
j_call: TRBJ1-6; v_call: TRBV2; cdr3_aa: CASSPQGTGSPLHF
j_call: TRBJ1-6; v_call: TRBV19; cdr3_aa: CASSSGFGSPLHF
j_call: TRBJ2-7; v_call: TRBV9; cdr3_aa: CASSVGQEPSYEQYF
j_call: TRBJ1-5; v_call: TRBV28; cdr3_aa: CASSLLTRDQPQHF
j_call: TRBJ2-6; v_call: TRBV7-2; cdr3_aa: CASNRDSGANVLTF
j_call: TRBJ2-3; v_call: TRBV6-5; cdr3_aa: CASSLSGTGVGDTQYF
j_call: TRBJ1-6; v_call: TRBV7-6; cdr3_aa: CAGYGDLNSPLHF
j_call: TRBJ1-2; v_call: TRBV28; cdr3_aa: CASTLGGEGGYTF
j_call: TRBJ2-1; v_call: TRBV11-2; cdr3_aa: CASSQGFLAAGGNEQFF
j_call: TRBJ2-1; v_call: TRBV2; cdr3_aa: CASTDVTSGSNEQFF
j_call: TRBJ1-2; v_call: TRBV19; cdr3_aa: CASSMGREGYGYTF
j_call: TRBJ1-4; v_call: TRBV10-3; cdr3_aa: CAISQGQGEKLFF
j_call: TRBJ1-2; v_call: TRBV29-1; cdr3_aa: CSVVGDYGYTF
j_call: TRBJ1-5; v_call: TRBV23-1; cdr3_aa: CASSQSRIQTIRGPYSNQPQHF
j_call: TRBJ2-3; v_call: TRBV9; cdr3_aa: CASSVASGSTDTQYF
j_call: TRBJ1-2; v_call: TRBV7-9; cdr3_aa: CASSTGQAGYGYTF
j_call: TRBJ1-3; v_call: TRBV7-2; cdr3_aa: CASSMERGANTIYF
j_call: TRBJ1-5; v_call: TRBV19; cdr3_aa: CASSIGQDLKPQHF
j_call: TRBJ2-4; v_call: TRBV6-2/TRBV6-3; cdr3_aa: CASSYPGDLAKNIQYF
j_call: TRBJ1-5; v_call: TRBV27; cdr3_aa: CASGTGESSPQHF